These T cell receptor beta chains were read from a single sample in a study of shared clonotypes between healthy human individuals. Using immunoSEQ multiplex PCR, the repertoire was profiled, and TCRdb retains in-frame clones only, with some absent. The sample holds approximately 1.5 million clones, approximately 98.5% seen once. Input material: naive CD4+ T cells sorted from blood. Receptors were obtained from a man aged 25-40 years in good health. Both conserved end residues are trimmed from each CDR3.

cdr3_aa	v_call	j_call
ASSPKEKLF	TRBV18	TRBJ1-4
ASSEPGQGVYEQY	TRBV25-1	TRBJ2-7
ASSLARQASGNTIY	TRBV7-2	TRBJ1-3
ASSTIAGAADTQY	TRBV7-6	TRBJ2-3
ASSLSWERYNEQF	TRBV27	TRBJ2-1
ASSPRISTTNEKLF	TRBV7-9	TRBJ1-4
ASSLPGGSNEQF	TRBV7-3	TRBJ2-1
ASRPTGPFYGYT	TRBV5-1	TRBJ1-2
ASSVEAGAYEQY	TRBV9	TRBJ2-7
ASKVSNTDTQY	TRBV2	TRBJ2-3
ATSRDRPYNEQF	TRBV15	TRBJ2-1
ASSLSHKREVEAF	TRBV7-9	TRBJ1-1
ASRLHYEQY	TRBV6-1	TRBJ2-7
ASSPIQGASVTYEQY	TRBV18	TRBJ2-7
ASSFGYEQY	TRBV2	TRBJ2-7
ASTVKGQGRYKTDTQY	TRBV27	TRBJ2-3
ASSDVGYGYT	TRBV5-1	TRBJ1-2
ASTPPGTGNQPQH	TRBV28	TRBJ1-5
AISETRLGGSMGRGTDTQY	TRBV10-3	TRBJ2-3
ASSLDRGYEQY	TRBV6-5	TRBJ2-7
ASSPPPPGLAGLLEQY	TRBV28	TRBJ2-7
SVETSKYNEQF	TRBV29-1	TRBJ2-1
ASSPTQGYNEQF	TRBV18	TRBJ2-1
ASSYGGSTDTQY	TRBV5-5	TRBJ2-3
ASSSSQNNEQF	TRBV7-2	TRBJ2-1
ASSVGLSTVYNEQF	TRBV9	TRBJ2-1
ASSLLQQPQH	TRBV28	TRBJ1-5
ASSPGNTEAF	TRBV14	TRBJ1-1
ASGNRLGHFTDTQY	TRBV12-5	TRBJ2-3